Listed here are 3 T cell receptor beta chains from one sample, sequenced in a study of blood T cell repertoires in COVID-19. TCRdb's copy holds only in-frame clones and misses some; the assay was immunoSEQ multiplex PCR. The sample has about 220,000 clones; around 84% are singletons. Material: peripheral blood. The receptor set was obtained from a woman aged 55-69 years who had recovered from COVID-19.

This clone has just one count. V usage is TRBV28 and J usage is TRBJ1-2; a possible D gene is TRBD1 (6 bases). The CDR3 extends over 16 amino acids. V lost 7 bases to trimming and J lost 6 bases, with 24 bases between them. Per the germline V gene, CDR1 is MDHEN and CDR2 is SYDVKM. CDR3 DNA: TGTGCCAGCATTACGACGGCCGGAGGAAGGGGGAATGGCTACACCTTC. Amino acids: CASITTAGGRGNGYTF.

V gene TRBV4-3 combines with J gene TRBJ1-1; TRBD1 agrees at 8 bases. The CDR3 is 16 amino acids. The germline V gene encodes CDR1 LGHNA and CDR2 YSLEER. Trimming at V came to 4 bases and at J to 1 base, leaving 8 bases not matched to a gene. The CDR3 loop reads CASSRGTGPPNTEAFF. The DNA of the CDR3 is TGCGCCAGCAGCCGGGGGACAGGTCCACCGAACACTGAAGCTTTCTTT.

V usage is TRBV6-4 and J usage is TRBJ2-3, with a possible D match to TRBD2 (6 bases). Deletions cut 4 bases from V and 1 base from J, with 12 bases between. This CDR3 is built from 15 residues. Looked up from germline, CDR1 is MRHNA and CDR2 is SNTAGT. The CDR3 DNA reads TGTGCCAGCAGTGCACGGGGACTGGGCACAGATACGCAGTATTTT. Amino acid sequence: CASSARGLGTDTQYF.